The rows below give T cell receptor beta chains drawn from one sample of a study of blood T cell repertoires in COVID-19. Only in-frame clones appear in the TCRdb table, and some are missing; sequencing was by immunoSEQ multiplex PCR. Seen here are 150,000 to 190,000 clones, roughly four fifths observed once, and the top ten hold less than 4.5%. The sequencing sample was made of peripheral blood. All receptors come from a woman of 80 years or more with acute or convalescent COVID-19. Both conserved end residues are part of each CDR3. The D gene is left open where the match is weak. Not every row has a clone size; where given, it reads once, few, many or a size class.

v_gene: TRBV6-5
d_gene: TRBD1
abundance: .
j_gene: TRBJ1-2
CDR3nt: TGTGCCAGCAGTTACTCATCCGGACAGGAGTCGGTTGGCTACACCTTC
CDR3aa: CASSYSSGQESVGYTF

v_gene: TRBV19
d_gene: .
abundance: .
j_gene: TRBJ1-1
CDR3nt: TGTGCCAGTAGTATAAGGATCTCGACTAGCGCTGAAGCTTTCTTT
CDR3aa: CASSIRISTSAEAFF

v_gene: TRBV3-1/TRBV3-2
d_gene: TRBD2
abundance: .
j_gene: TRBJ2-3
CDR3nt: TGTGCCAGCAGCCAATACGGACTAGCGACTACAGATACGCAGTATTTT
CDR3aa: CASSQYGLATTDTQYF

v_gene: TRBV18
d_gene: TRBD1
abundance: .
j_gene: TRBJ1-4
CDR3nt: TGTGCCAGCTCACCGGACAGGGAAAAACTGTTTTTT
CDR3aa: CASSPDREKLFF

v_gene: TRBV10-3
d_gene: .
abundance: .
j_gene: TRBJ1-1
CDR3nt: TGTGCCATCAGTGAGGGGTCGGGTAAGAACACTGAAGCTTTCTTT
CDR3aa: CAISEGSGKNTEAFF

v_gene: TRBV9
d_gene: TRBD1
abundance: .
j_gene: TRBJ1-4
CDR3nt: TGTGCCAGCAGCGCGACAGGGGGCCAGAAGACTAATGAAAAACTGTTTTTT
CDR3aa: CASSATGGQKTNEKLFF

v_gene: TRBV19
d_gene: .
abundance: few
j_gene: TRBJ1-1
CDR3nt: TGTGCCAGTAGGACAGTTTTGAACACTGAAGCTTTCTTT
CDR3aa: CASRTVLNTEAFF

v_gene: TRBV7-2
d_gene: TRBD1
abundance: .
j_gene: TRBJ1-6
CDR3nt: TGTGCCAGCAGCTTCCGGGACAGGGATAATTCACCCCTCCACTTT
CDR3aa: CASSFRDRDNSPLHF

v_gene: TRBV2
d_gene: .
abundance: .
j_gene: TRBJ2-1
CDR3nt: TGTGCCAGCAGTCCGATCAGGGACTACAATGAGCAGTTCTTC
CDR3aa: CASSPIRDYNEQFF

v_gene: TRBV4-3
d_gene: TRBD2
abundance: .
j_gene: TRBJ2-3
CDR3nt: TGCGCCAGCAGCCAAGCAAGTTTCGGACTAGCGGGGGGGGCAGATACGCAGTATTTT
CDR3aa: CASSQASFGLAGGADTQYF

v_gene: TRBV5-1
d_gene: TRBD2
abundance: once
j_gene: TRBJ2-7
CDR3nt: TGCGCCAGCAGGAAGCGGGAGGGCCGTTTGGACGAGCAGTACTTC
CDR3aa: CASRKREGRLDEQYF

v_gene: TRBV3-1/TRBV3-2
d_gene: .
abundance: .
j_gene: TRBJ2-7
CDR3nt: TGTGCCAGCAGCCACTTTATTACAGGGGAGCAGTACTTC
CDR3aa: CASSHFITGEQYF

v_gene: TRBV7-3
d_gene: .
abundance: .
j_gene: TRBJ2-3
CDR3nt: TGTGCCAGCAGCTTACTCCCAGGGTCAGATACGCAGTATTTT
CDR3aa: CASSLLPGSDTQYF

v_gene: TRBV2
d_gene: .
abundance: once
j_gene: TRBJ1-5
CDR3nt: TGTGCCAGCAGTGGACAGTCTGGATATAGCAATCAGCCCCAGCATTTT
CDR3aa: CASSGQSGYSNQPQHF

v_gene: TRBV30
d_gene: TRBD1
abundance: .
j_gene: TRBJ1-5
CDR3nt: TGTGCCTGGGTCCGACAGGGTTTCAATCAGCCCCAGCATTTT
CDR3aa: CAWVRQGFNQPQHF

v_gene: TRBV7-2
d_gene: TRBD1
abundance: .
j_gene: TRBJ1-6
CDR3nt: TGTGCCAGCAGCTTTGGGCGGGGACAGGGTAATTCACCCCTCCACTTT
CDR3aa: CASSFGRGQGNSPLHF

v_gene: TRBV7-9
d_gene: .
abundance: .
j_gene: TRBJ2-3
CDR3nt: TGTGCCAGCAGCTTATGGAGCGGTGGCACAGATACGCAGTATTTT
CDR3aa: CASSLWSGGTDTQYF

v_gene: TRBV18
d_gene: .
abundance: .
j_gene: TRBJ2-3
CDR3nt: TGTGCCAGCTCACCGCGGGACGTAGCTAGCACAGATACGCAGTATTTT
CDR3aa: CASSPRDVASTDTQYF

v_gene: TRBV6-5
d_gene: .
abundance: .
j_gene: TRBJ1-1
CDR3nt: TGTGCCAGCAGCCACAGGAGGGGTCGGAACACTGAAGCTTTCTTT
CDR3aa: CASSHRRGRNTEAFF

v_gene: TRBV9
d_gene: .
abundance: .
j_gene: TRBJ1-1
CDR3nt: TGTGCCAGCAGCATACAGATGAACACTGAAGCTTTCTTT
CDR3aa: CASSIQMNTEAFF

v_gene: TRBV7-9
d_gene: TRBD1
abundance: .
j_gene: TRBJ1-2
CDR3nt: TGTGCCAGCAGCGGACAGGGTGACTATGGCTACACCTTC
CDR3aa: CASSGQGDYGYTF

v_gene: TRBV15
d_gene: .
abundance: .
j_gene: TRBJ1-6
CDR3nt: TGTGCCACCAGCGGGGGCAGCGCAACCTATAATTCACCCCTCCACTTT
CDR3aa: CATSGGSATYNSPLHF

v_gene: TRBV19
d_gene: .
abundance: once
j_gene: TRBJ1-2
CDR3nt: TGTGCCAGTAGTCCCCCCCGGGACACTCTCCTTGGCTACACCTTC
CDR3aa: CASSPPRDTLLGYTF

v_gene: TRBV30
d_gene: .
abundance: .
j_gene: TRBJ2-1
CDR3nt: TGTGCCTGGAGTGGGGCGGGGGCTGGTGAGCAGTTCTTC
CDR3aa: CAWSGAGAGEQFF

v_gene: TRBV10-1
d_gene: .
abundance: .
j_gene: TRBJ1-1
CDR3nt: TGCGCCAGCAGCACAGGGATGGGCGAAGCTTTCTTT
CDR3aa: CASSTGMGEAFF

v_gene: TRBV27
d_gene: TRBD1
abundance: once
j_gene: TRBJ1-6
CDR3nt: TGTGCCAGCAGTACCCGACAGGGGGCCAGCCATTCACCCCTCCACTTT
CDR3aa: CASSTRQGASHSPLHF

v_gene: TRBV29-1
d_gene: .
abundance: once
j_gene: TRBJ2-7
CDR3nt: TGCAGCGTTGTTGTAGGGGTTAGCGGCTACGAGCAGTACTTC
CDR3aa: CSVVVGVSGYEQYF

v_gene: TRBV5-1
d_gene: .
abundance: .
j_gene: TRBJ2-5
CDR3nt: TGCGCCAGCAGCTGGGGGGGCCAAAACCAAGAGACCCAGTACTTC
CDR3aa: CASSWGGQNQETQYF

v_gene: TRBV4-3
d_gene: TRBD1
abundance: .
j_gene: TRBJ1-1
CDR3nt: TGCGCCAGCAGCCCCACAGGGGTGTACACTGAAGCTTTCTTT
CDR3aa: CASSPTGVYTEAFF

v_gene: TRBV5-6
d_gene: .
abundance: .
j_gene: TRBJ2-7
CDR3nt: TGTGCCAGCAGCTGGCCGACAGGCCCAGAGTACTTC
CDR3aa: CASSWPTGPEYF

v_gene: TRBV19
d_gene: TRBD1
abundance: .
j_gene: TRBJ1-6
CDR3nt: TGTGCCAGTAGTAGGGACAGGCAAAATTCACCCCTCCACTTT
CDR3aa: CASSRDRQNSPLHF

v_gene: TRBV15
d_gene: TRBD2
abundance: .
j_gene: TRBJ2-1
CDR3nt: TGTGCCACCAGCAGAGACCACCTAAGGCTAGCGGGACCACAATACAATGAGCAGTTCTTC
CDR3aa: CATSRDHLRLAGPQYNEQFF

v_gene: TRBV5-4
d_gene: .
abundance: .
j_gene: TRBJ1-1
CDR3nt: TGTGCCAGCAGCTTTGACAGGAACACTGAAGCTTTCTTT
CDR3aa: CASSFDRNTEAFF

v_gene: TRBV9
d_gene: .
abundance: .
j_gene: TRBJ1-5
CDR3nt: TGTGCCAGCAGCGTAGGAGGGTTGGATCAGCCCCAGCATTTT
CDR3aa: CASSVGGLDQPQHF

v_gene: TRBV18
d_gene: .
abundance: .
j_gene: TRBJ2-7
CDR3nt: TGTGCCAGCTCACCCCTGTCAGGGGATAACGAGCAGTACTTC
CDR3aa: CASSPLSGDNEQYF

v_gene: TRBV19
d_gene: TRBD1
abundance: few
j_gene: TRBJ1-5
CDR3nt: TGTGCCAGTAGTAAACAGGGGGATCAGCCCCAGCATTTT
CDR3aa: CASSKQGDQPQHF

v_gene: TRBV18
d_gene: TRBD1
abundance: .
j_gene: TRBJ1-2
CDR3nt: TGTGCCAGCTCACCACTTCAAGGGACAGGGAACTATGGCTACACCTTC
CDR3aa: CASSPLQGTGNYGYTF

v_gene: TRBV30
d_gene: .
abundance: .
j_gene: TRBJ1-4
CDR3nt: TGTGCCTGGGGTGACGGGGGTAATGAAAAACTGTTTTTT
CDR3aa: CAWGDGGNEKLFF

v_gene: TRBV11-2
d_gene: .
abundance: many
j_gene: TRBJ2-7
CDR3nt: TGTGCCAGCAGCCCACCATCAGGGGTCTACGAGCAGTACTTC
CDR3aa: CASSPPSGVYEQYF

v_gene: TRBV7-2
d_gene: .
abundance: .
j_gene: TRBJ1-1
CDR3nt: TGTGCCAGCAGCACACCCAAAACGGGGGGAAGGACTCTAGACTCTGAAGCTTTCTTT
CDR3aa: CASSTPKTGGRTLDSEAFF

v_gene: TRBV7-3
d_gene: .
abundance: .
j_gene: TRBJ1-6
CDR3nt: TGTGCCAGCAGCATCGGGACAAGCAATTCACCCCTCCACTTT
CDR3aa: CASSIGTSNSPLHF

v_gene: TRBV29-1
d_gene: TRBD2
abundance: .
j_gene: TRBJ2-4
CDR3nt: TGCAGCGGGACTAGCGGGACCCAAAACATTCAGTACTTC
CDR3aa: CSGTSGTQNIQYF

v_gene: TRBV30
d_gene: .
abundance: .
j_gene: TRBJ1-2
CDR3nt: TGTGCCTGGAGTAGGGGTCGGGACACGGCGGACTATGGCTACACCTTC
CDR3aa: CAWSRGRDTADYGYTF

v_gene: TRBV27
d_gene: .
abundance: .
j_gene: TRBJ2-6
CDR3nt: TGTGCCAGCAGTTCTACTCGCGGGCTTTCTGGGGCCAACGTCCTGACTTTC
CDR3aa: CASSSTRGLSGANVLTF

v_gene: TRBV9
d_gene: .
abundance: .
j_gene: TRBJ1-1
CDR3nt: TGTGCCAGCAGCGTAGATGGGGGGTTCGCTGAAGCTTTCTTT
CDR3aa: CASSVDGGFAEAFF

v_gene: TRBV29-1
d_gene: TRBD2
abundance: .
j_gene: TRBJ2-7
CDR3nt: TGCAGCGTCGTAACGACTAGCGCCGGATCCTACGAGCAGTACTTC
CDR3aa: CSVVTTSAGSYEQYF

v_gene: TRBV9
d_gene: .
abundance: .
j_gene: TRBJ1-1
CDR3nt: TGTGCCAGCAGCGCTGGATGGGGGGTTACTGAAGCTTTCTTT
CDR3aa: CASSAGWGVTEAFF